Presented here are 11 T cell receptor beta chains from one specimen sequenced in a study of blood T cells in healthy people across ages. Sample-barcoded 5' priming and a J-beta primer mix drove a second PCR of about 6 to 11 cycles. TCRdb re-called the 5' RACE reads through MiXCR, storing one row per CDR3 protein. This sample yields around 800,000 distinct CDR3 sequences, of which around 68% are seen a single time; 28% belongs to the top ten. Source material: blood. The receptor source for this set is a man aged 25-40 years in good health.

The V and J genes are TRBV24-1 and TRBJ1-5; D gene ambiguous. Trimming took off 6 bases at V and 4 bases at J, with 9 bases between the two ends. Germline V gene data show CDR1 as KGHDR and CDR2 as SFDVKD. This CDR3 spans 13 amino acids. CDR3 DNA sequence: TGTGCCACCAGTAATCAGGAAAATCAGCCCCAGCATTTT. It codes for CATSNQENQPQHF.

The sample holds one count of this clonotype. A read error may explain this, as a much larger clone is one base away. The rearrangement uses TRBV7-2 and TRBJ2-1; no definite D call. There are 15 residues in the CDR3. The V end lost 0 bases, the J end lost 6 bases, and 12 bases lay between the germline ends. CDR1 is SGHTA and CDR2 is FQGNSA in the germline V gene. The CDR3 is CASSLAEWSGNEQFF. The CDR3 DNA reads as TGTGCCAGCAGCTTAGCGGAGTGGTCTGGCAATGAGCAGTTCTTC.

This chain uses TRBV18 with TRBJ2-1; D may be TRBD1 or TRBD2 (5 bases each). CDR3 length: 17 amino acids. V lost 3 bases and J lost 0, with 15 bases in between. Germline CDR1 and CDR2: KGHSH and LQKENI. CDR3 sequence (DNA): TGTGCCAGCTCACCCGGGGCAGACCATAGCTCCTACAATGAGCAGTTCTTC. It encodes CASSPGADHSSYNEQFF.

V gene TRBV10-3 combines with J gene TRBJ2-5; D is unclear. This CDR3 is 12 amino acids long. Trimming pared 2 bases from V and 5 bases from J, leaving 6 bases between. From germline, CDR1 is ENHRY and CDR2 SYGVKD. CDR3 in amino acids: CAISETWETQYF. CDR3 in DNA: TGTGCCATCAGTGAGACTTGGGAGACCCAGTACTTC.

V usage is TRBV4-3 and J usage is TRBJ1-3; D gene unclear. The V gene lost 0 bases and the J gene lost 0 bases, with 12 bases spanning the gap. CDR3 length equals 17 residues. Germline loops: CDR1 LGHNA, CDR2 YSLEER. The CDR3 DNA follows: TGCGCCAGCAGCCAAGAGGTCTCGGAAGGCTCTGGAAACACCATATATTTT. It specifies CASSQEVSEGSGNTIYF.

The chain uses TRBV7-3 and TRBJ2-1, with TRBD1 matching over 12 bases. The ends lost 2 bases at V and 9 bases at J; junction bases unmatched: 8. CDR3 length: 16 amino acids. Per the germline V gene, CDR1 is SGHTA and CDR2 is FQGTGA. The CDR3 sequence is CASSLRDRGRGGEQFF. The CDR3 DNA is TGTGCCAGCAGCTTACGGGACAGGGGGCGTGGGGGTGAGCAGTTCTTC.

The chain combines TRBV4-2 with TRBJ2-7; 9 positions match TRBD2. In germline, CDR1 is LGHNA, CDR2 YNFKEQ. There are 19 residues in the CDR3. Trimming cost V 1 base and J 2 bases; bases outside gene matches: 15. Here the CDR3 DNA reads TGTGCCAGCAGCCAAGGAGACCACGGACTAGCGCGGGACGCCTACGAGCAGTACTTC. It translates to CASSQGDHGLARDAYEQYF.

This clonotype was counted many times. The chain carries TRBV20-1 and TRBJ2-5, with unresolved D. The germline V gene has CDR1 DFQATT and CDR2 SNEGSKA (reference sequence). The CDR3 has 13 amino acids. Trimming stripped 3 bases from V and 4 bases from J, with 12 bases between. CDR3 residues: CSASILSRETQYF. The CDR3, as DNA: TGCAGTGCTAGCATCCTCTCCCGAGAGACCCAGTACTTC.

This clonotype has only a few counts. V usage is TRBV12-3 or TRBV12-4 and J usage is TRBJ1-6; D unclear. The CDR3 is 14 amino acids. V lost 7 bases and J lost 0, with 7 bases in between. CDR3 loop: CASKESSYNSPLHF. The CDR3 DNA is TGTGCCAGCAAAGAAAGCTCCTATAATTCACCCCTCCACTTT.

This clonotype has a handful of counts. This rearrangement joins TRBV29-1 to TRBJ2-3; 9 positions match TRBD1. Germline CDR1 reads SQVTM; CDR2 reads ANQGSEA. This CDR3 is 15 amino acids long. J gave up 3 bases and V 2 bases, and 6 bases lay outside the gene matches. In nucleotides, the CDR3 is TGCAGCGTTGAACCGGACAGGGGATCTACAGATACGCAGTATTTT. The encoded protein is CSVEPDRGSTDTQYF.

This clonotype turned up a few times. The gene calls are TRBV9 and TRBJ2-1; 7 bases map to TRBD2. With 5 bases clipped from V and 2 bases from J, the junction kept 7 bases outside the gene matches. The germline CDR1 and CDR2 sequences are SGDLS and YYNGEE. CDR3 length equals 15 residues. The CDR3 region is CASSASSGAYNEQFF. DNA for the CDR3: TGTGCCAGCAGTGCTTCCAGCGGGGCCTACAATGAGCAGTTCTTC.